These 18 T cell receptor beta chains came from one sample sequenced in a study of OX40 agonist ivuxolimab in advanced cancers. The method was immunoSEQ multiplex PCR; TCRdb's version includes in-frame clones alone and lacks a portion of them. The table shows about 82,000 clones, with roughly 90% occurring only once. The specimen comprised CD4+ or CD8+ T cells sorted from blood, sampled in a trial of the OX40 agonist ivuxolimab. All receptors derive from an adult with an advanced solid tumor such as melanoma, head and neck, liver or kidney cancer.

V is TRBV5-1 and J is TRBJ2-5, with D perhaps given as TRBD1 or TRBD2 (5 bases each). The J call may not be correct, given that the DNA end is closer to TRBJ2-7. The CDR3 contains 17 residues. Germline assignment: CDR1 SGHRS and CDR2 YFSETQ. CDR3 in DNA: TGCGCCAGCAGCTTGGCGGGGCAGGGAATGAGCTCCTACGAGCAGTACTTC. Translated, it gives CASSLAGQGMSSYEQYF.

The rearrangement uses TRBV27 and TRBJ2-2, with 7 bases that match TRBD2. V shed 3 bases and J 1 base; nucleotides not matched to a gene: 11. Germline V lookup: CDR1 MNHEY, CDR2 SMNVEV (reference sequence). The CDR3 is 18 residues long. CDR3 amino acids: CASSFHGLAVRNTGELFF. CDR3 sequence (DNA): TGTGCCAGCAGTTTCCACGGGCTAGCGGTCAGGAACACCGGGGAGCTGTTTTTT.

The chain combines TRBV5-6 with TRBJ2-5; D ambiguous. CDR1 and CDR2 from the germline V gene are SGHDT and YYEEEE. This CDR3 is 12 amino acids long. Deletions cut 2 bases from V and 4 bases from J, with 6 bases between. The CDR3 spells CASSFWGETQYF. As DNA, the CDR3 is TGTGCCAGCAGCTTCTGGGGAGAGACCCAGTACTTC.

The rearrangement links TRBV5-1 to TRBJ2-5; D ambiguous. V lost 3 bases to trimming and J lost 5 bases, with 17 bases between them. This CDR3 contains 15 residues. The V gene's germline CDR1 is SGHRS and CDR2 YFSETQ. Here the CDR3 reads CASSSGNIVGETQYF. The CDR3 DNA reads as TGCGCCAGCAGCTCCGGAAACATAGTCGGGGAGACCCAGTACTTC.

The rearrangement uses TRBV7-9 and TRBJ1-1, with D unclear. Germline V gene sequence: CDR1 SEHNR, CDR2 FQNEAQ (reference sequence). The CDR3 consists of 13 residues. V gave up 7 bases and J gave up 8 bases, with 17 bases separating them. The CDR3 DNA sequence: TGTGCCAGCACCCCAGTGTCCGGCCTGGAAGCTTTCTTT. This gives the protein CASTPVSGLEAFF.

V gene TRBV9 combines with J gene TRBJ1-2, with D possibly being TRBD1 (6 bases). The germline gives CDR1 SGDLS, CDR2 YYNGEE. The V end was cut by 3 bases, the J end by 8 bases, with 14 bases between. CDR3 length equals 13 residues. CDR3 nucleotide sequence: TGTGCCAGCAGCGCGAGGGGGATTGGCGGCTACACCTTC. It specifies CASSARGIGGYTF.

V and J are TRBV28 and TRBJ1-5; D remains ambiguous. The CDR3 totals 14 residues. Deletions cut 3 bases from V and 0 bases from J, with 6 bases between. Germline CDR1 is MDHEN and CDR2 is SYDVKM. The CDR3 nucleotides are TGTGCCAGCAGTTTTTTGGTTAGCAATCAGCCCCAGCATTTT. Its protein is CASSFLVSNQPQHF. Complete variable domain (other parts from reference TRBV28 and TRBJ1-5): DVKVTQSSRYLVKRTGEKVFLECVQDMDHENMFWYRQDPGLGLRLIYFSYDVKMKEKGDIPEGYSVSREKKERFSLILESASTNQTSMYLCASSFLVSNQPQHFGDGTRLSIL.

The chain is built from TRBV7-2 and TRBJ1-2; 9 bases line up with TRBD1. Looked up from germline, CDR1 is SGHTA and CDR2 is FQGNSA. Unmatched junction bases numbered 6, after V lost 1 base and J lost 0 bases. This CDR3 is built from 17 residues. CDR3 sequence reads: CASSLDGQGLANYGYTF. As DNA, the CDR3 is TGTGCCAGCAGCTTAGACGGACAGGGGTTAGCTAACTATGGCTACACCTTC.

The CDR3 here is CASSRGFSYNEQFF. Here the CDR3 DNA reads TGCGCCAGCAGCCGGGGGTTCTCCTACAATGAGCAGTTCTTC. The rearrangement links TRBV4-3 to TRBJ2-1; D may correspond to TRBD1 or TRBD2 (5 bases each). V was clipped by 4 bases and J by 0 bases, with 7 bases between them. This CDR3 comprises 14 residues. Germline CDR1 reads LGHNA; CDR2 reads YSLEER.

This chain connects TRBV7-3 to TRBJ1-1; D gene uncertain. CDR1 is SGHTA, CDR2 FQGTGA, per germline. The CDR3 contains 13 residues. The ends were cut back, 6 bases at V and 1 base at J, with 9 bases in the middle. Here the CDR3 reads CASSATWNTEAFF. DNA of the CDR3: TGTGCCAGCAGTGCGACATGGAACACTGAAGCTTTCTTT.

The chain joins TRBV6-6 to TRBJ1-4; no reliable D call. This CDR3 spans 15 amino acids. V was shortened by 4 bases and J by 0 bases, with 9 bases between the two germline ends. Germline loops: CDR1 MNHNY, CDR2 SVGAGI (reference sequence). The CDR3 coding sequence is TGTGCCAGCAGTTTCTCAGCGACAACTAATGAAAAACTGTTTTTT. Translated, it gives CASSFSATTNEKLFF.

This chain links TRBV10-3 with TRBJ1-1, with D possibly TRBD1 on 6 matching bases. The CDR3 extends over 14 amino acids. Looked up from germline, CDR1 is ENHRY and CDR2 is SYGVKD. Trimming took 6 bases from V and 0 from J, leaving 11 bases between them. The CDR3 reads CAISDQGLNTEAFF. The CDR3 DNA sequence: TGTGCCATCAGCGACCAGGGGCTGAACACTGAAGCTTTCTTT.

The chain combines TRBV27 with TRBJ2-3; D is undetermined. With 6 bases removed from V and 2 bases from J, the gap between germline ends came to 15 bases. The CDR3 contains 15 residues. Germline values: CDR1 MNHEY, CDR2 SMNVEV (reference sequence). CDR3 bases: TGTGCCAGCAGGCCCTCGAAGCGCCCCACAGATACGCAGTATTTT. This codes for CASRPSKRPTDTQYF.

The rearrangement joins TRBV28 to TRBJ1-2; TRBD1 agrees at 7 bases. This CDR3 spans 13 amino acids. V shed 3 bases and J 4 bases; nucleotides not matched to a gene: 2. Looked up from germline, CDR1 is MDHEN and CDR2 is SYDVKM. Written as DNA, the CDR3 is TGTGCCAGCAGTTTCCGGGACAGCTATGGCTACACCTTC. It specifies CASSFRDSYGYTF.

The CDR3 here is CAWRTTGGGEQYF. In nucleotides, the CDR3 is TGTGCCTGGAGGACGACAGGGGGCGGCGAGCAGTACTTC. J is TRBJ2-7 and V is TRBV30; 10 nucleotides align to TRBD1. Germline V gives CDR1 GTSNPN, CDR2 SVGIG (reference sequence). The CDR3 is 13 residues long. V gave up 3 bases and J gave up 6 bases; unmatched junction bases: 5.

J is TRBJ2-3 and V is TRBV7-8, with D uncertain. V was shortened by 3 bases and J by 3 bases, with 7 bases between the two germline ends. Germline V gives CDR1 SGHVS, CDR2 FQNEAQ. The CDR3 runs 13 residues. In nucleotides, the CDR3 is TGTGCCAGCAGCTTTAAGGGAACAGATACGCAGTATTTT. It encodes CASSFKGTDTQYF.

The J gene is TRBJ1-2, the V gene TRBV11-3; D unclear. From germline, CDR1 is SGHNT and CDR2 YENEEA. CDR3 length: 12 amino acids. Trimming removed 4 bases at V and 8 bases at J, with 11 bases between. The CDR3 loop is CASSYQYWGYTF. The DNA of the CDR3 is TGTGCCAGCAGCTACCAATACTGGGGCTACACCTTC. The full variable domain, with the rest looked up from reference TRBV11-3 and TRBJ1-2, is EAGVVQSPRYKIIEKKQPVAFWCNPISGHNTLYWYLQNLGQGPELLIRYENEEAVDDSQLPKDRFSAERLKGVDSTLKIQPAELGDSAVYLCASSYQYWGYTFGSGTRLTVV.

The chain is built from TRBV6-5 and TRBJ1-1, with TRBD1 as a possible D gene (5 bases). CDR1 is MNHEY and CDR2 is SVGAGI in the germline V gene. V lost 3 bases and J 4 bases, leaving 12 bases between the germline ends. The CDR3 length is 14 residues. The CDR3, as DNA: TGTGCCAGCAGTTATCTGGGGGTAACCACTGAAGCTTTCTTT. Residues: CASSYLGVTTEAFF.